What follows are 3 T cell receptor beta chains derived from one specimen sequenced in a study of PD-1 blockade in classical Hodgkin lymphoma. Sequencing used immunoSEQ multiplex PCR; TCRdb keeps in-frame clones, though not all of them. The table shows about 25,000 clones, with about 89% occurring only once. This sample's time point: newly diagnosed, previously untreated cHL patient sample. With magnetic negative selection, CD4+ T cells were purified from PBMCs that had been thawed. Sequenced input: CD4+ T cells from blood. Source of these receptors: a human donor with classical Hodgkin lymphoma.

V usage is TRBV6-1 and J usage is TRBJ2-2; 7 bases line up with TRBD1. V shed 7 bases and J 4 bases; nucleotides not matched to a gene: 6. The CDR3 is made up of 14 amino acids. The V gene's germline CDR1 is MNHNS and CDR2 SASEGT. DNA for the CDR3: TGTGCCAGCATTGCCAGGGGGTCCACCGGGGAGCTGTTTTTT. Amino acid sequence: CASIARGSTGELFF.

The chain links TRBV7-9 to TRBJ1-2, with 7 bases lining up with TRBD1. There are 16 residues in the CDR3. The germline V gene encodes CDR1 SEHNR and CDR2 FQNEAQ (reference sequence). The V segment lost 5 bases and the J segment 4 bases; nucleotides outside the gene matches: 13. CDR3: CASSPPTGRGFYGYTF. The CDR3 DNA is TGTGCCAGCAGCCCGCCGACGGGCAGGGGGTTCTATGGCTACACCTTC.

The chain uses TRBV4-1 and TRBJ2-3; tentative D call: TRBD1 (7 bases). Germline lookup yields CDR1 MGHRA and CDR2 YSYEKL. The V end was cut by 4 bases, the J end by 2 bases, with 16 bases between. There are 16 residues in the CDR3. CDR3 DNA: TGCGCCAGCAGCCCGGTAGGAGGGGGCCACACAGATACGCAGTATTTT. Protein product: CASSPVGGGHTDTQYF.